This T cell receptor (beta chain) was documented in a study of cytomegalovirus exposure and HLA in healthy donors (dated by TCRdb to 2015 to 2018). Broadly, across the study: An earlier analysis of roughly 500 of the donors reported more than 250 Gb of sequence data and some 100 million unique TCR beta sequences from about 200 million T cells. The study used immunosequencing to profile the T cell repertoires of 666 subjects and linked those repertoires to cytomegalovirus serostatus. Along with the roughly 670-subject first cohort, a separate validation cohort of 120 different subjects was used. Donor age, sex, ethnicity and CMV serostatus were collected together with the repertoire data. An early release that covered some 640 HLA-typed donors contained approximately 300 gigabases of sequencing data and 65 million to 100 million unique TCR sequences. A later analysis re-examined previously published TCR beta repertoires from 610 or so donors and added high-resolution HLA genotyping to investigate patterns of TCR occurrence. Rather than drawing on any new phenotypic data, the later analysis identified candidate immune exposures from TCR beta sequences and the way those sequences occurred across donors. A later genetic analysis used genome-wide SNP genotypes for about 60% of the roughly 700 donors, treating that subset as a discovery cohort. Across 300 to 400 genotyped donors of the cohort, an average of about 220,000 unique TCR beta nucleotide sequences per donor were sequenced, and approximately 19% of those sequences were non-productive. Every discovery cohort repertoire had been produced on one sequencing platform. Of the roughly 410 genotyped donors, 65% to 90% were placed in the genetic ancestry cluster associated with self-reported Caucasian donors. In an earlier analysis of several hundred of the donors, high-throughput TCR beta sequencing was used to judge whether each TCR beta V gene segment behaved as functional or pseudogenic. The aim of the study was to test whether cataloging public T cell receptors could identify signatures of past pathogen exposure. To predict cytomegalovirus infection status, the study brought together high-throughput TCR immunosequencing, statistical association of individual TCRs with disease status, and machine learning. The number of typed donors differed by locus: about 629-640 for A, B, C, DRB1 and DQB1; 522 for DQA1; over 600 for DPA1; and about 450 for DPB1. Five DR-DQ haplotypes were treated as single units for association and clustering because of strong linkage in the cohort. HLA typing included class I and class II loci at four-digit resolution.

Trimming removed 4 bases from V and 5 bases from J, leaving 11 bases between the germline ends. From the cysteine up to the phenylalanine, the CDR3 has a length of 13 residues. Just CDR3 DNA is preserved here, 39 bases in frame from base 1. As encoded in the germline V gene (reference sequence), CDR1 is SEHNR while CDR2 is FQNEAQ. General study outcomes and caveats: Three of the identified cytomegalovirus-associated TCR beta chains were confirmed in vitro to be specific for cytomegalovirus antigens. In both the original and validation cohorts, the classifier was reported to diagnose cytomegalovirus status with high specificity and sensitivity. Because HLA typing was unavailable for some donors at each locus, only the typed subset was used in association tests. Roughly uniform sequencing depth across donors was assumed in presence/absence analyses, although this assumption may not hold. At a false discovery rate of 0.05, a later analysis linked around 15,000 TCR beta sequences to specific HLA alleles. Compared with equally common non-associated chains, HLA-associated TCR beta chains in a later analysis were more clonally expanded and had lower generation probabilities. Across donors, most TCR sequences were observed very rarely, whereas some public TCRs were present in many individuals. According to a later genetic analysis, donors in an Asian-associated ancestry cluster had fewer N-insertions in productive TCRs than the roughly 700-donor mean. The 87-base-pair reads could not distinguish some IMGT-functional V segments, including TRBV6-2 and TRBV6-3, so those segments were excluded. In a later analysis, most CMV-associated TCR beta chains were found to appear HLA-restricted, with HLA associations seemingly driven largely by CMV exposure. Linkage disequilibrium might explain the correlated functional status among segregating V segments, but an unknown experimental factor could not be excluded. Immune exposure information for the cohort was limited to CMV serostatus. Because counts were too low, roughly 16 rarely observed V segments, including chromosome 9 orphons, were left out of the earlier analysis of about 620 of the donors. V-gene and J-gene trimming of TCR beta chains was associated with a missense DCLRE1C variant in a later genetic analysis, and the association was replicated in an independent cohort. According to a later analysis, parvovirus B19, influenza, CMV and Epstein-Barr virus appeared linked to several top co-occurrence clusters. A later analysis found that TCR association rates varied across HLA loci, with DRB1 alleles showing the most associated TCRs and HLA-C alleles the fewest. A total of 150 or so TCR beta chains were listed by the study as associated with cytomegalovirus. In an earlier analysis of fewer than 700 of the donors, most TCR beta V segments appeared in productive rearrangements about 87% or about 30% of the time, broadly matching IMGT annotations. When HLA alleles, especially DR and DQ, strongly co-occurred, TCR associations were difficult to assign to individual alleles. It was suggested by the authors that the approach could potentially be generalized to other disease states and immunological phenotypes. A cluster of highly shared sequence variants was judged likely to be a technical artifact of the sequencing pipeline. The cohort was sequenced for TCR beta chains only, and without alpha or paired-chain data the features that could be detected were limited. A further reported finding was that TCR beta sequences accurately predicted the HLA-A and HLA-B alleles for most subjects in the first cohort.

The cohort was made up of approximately 670 healthy bone marrow donors. All cohort members were sampled while nominally healthy, although unrecorded immune exposures were likely present. The donor tested CMV seropositive and was one of the 289 seropositive cohort members. Every donor gave a peripheral blood sample, and the peripheral blood mononuclear cells from that sample were used for TCR beta sequencing. Genomic DNA extraction from the blood cell samples was performed with the Qiagen DNeasy Blood Extraction Kit. Library construction relied on the immunoSEQ multiplex PCR assay. For the multiplex PCR, a mixture combining 60 forward primers for TCR Vbeta segments and 13 reverse primers for TCR Jbeta segments was used. The CDR3 region of rearranged TCR beta genes was amplified from genomic DNA with a multiplex PCR assay. On the Illumina HiSeq System, the amplified TCR beta libraries were sequenced as 87-base-pair reads. Under the source paper's analysis protocol: Across the 670 or so repertoires, a later analysis counted approximately 83 million unique TCR beta chains, roughly 11 million of which were shared by at least two donors. Raw reads were error-corrected and collapsed into unique sequences with a nearest-neighbor algorithm that merged closely related sequences to remove PCR and sequencing errors. To assign V, D and J gene segments, CDR3 sequences were aligned to IMGT reference sequences. Each retained sequence needed at least a six-nucleotide match to both a V gene segment and a J gene segment. Rearrangements were called productive when the CDR3 lacked stop codons and stayed in frame with V and J; all others were non-productive. CDR3 was defined according to IMGT convention as the region running from the second conserved V-encoded cysteine to the conserved J-encoded phenylalanine. Sequences without an unambiguous match to a single V gene segment were excluded from the earlier analysis of over 500 of the donors. An earlier analysis of about 590 of the donors classified V segments as functional when productive rearrangements were above 56.7% and as segregating when the standard deviation between donors was above 5%. A statistical classification framework was built to diagnose cytomegalovirus status from the catalog of TCR beta chain sequences. In a later analysis, TCR nucleotide sequences were compared against IMGT/GENE-DB human TR gene sequences so that V and J genes could be assigned. In a later analysis, CDR3 sequences and most-parsimonious VDJ recombination scenarios were assigned using the TCRdist pipeline. In a later analysis, each TCR beta chain was defined by its CDR3 amino acid sequence together with its V-gene family, and reads lacking a unique V-gene family were excluded. A later analysis removed over 500 highly shared, low-generation-probability nucleotide sequences to deal with suspected cross-contamination and a sequencing artifact. In a later analysis, a clonal expansion index was calculated for each public chain from normalized within-repertoire ranks of inferred template counts. Generation probabilities in a later analysis came from a VDJ recombination model fitted to out-of-frame rearrangements, and those results were checked against IGoR. In a later analysis, TCR-TCR, TCR-HLA and TCR-CMV co-occurrence was scored with hypergeometric tests, and a repertoire-size bias correction was applied to TCR pairs. In a later analysis, false discovery rates were estimated by permuting HLA or CMV assignments 20 times. A later analysis grouped co-occurring TCRs with DBSCAN, adding TCRdist sequence similarity when clustering within HLA-allele-positive subsets. Co-occurrence clustering excluded repertoires with fewer than 30,000 or more than 120,000 public chains, plus five with anomalous nucleotide sharing. Held by TCRdb, this immuneACCESS table contains in-frame sequences only and omits some clones. Under half of the omission traces to an unresolved V gene where checked; the cause of the rest is unknown. The V and J calls and the clone size are those of that table, but D and trimming were determined from the DNA. This sample holds 150,000 or so clones; about 70% were observed only once. The ten largest clonotypes hold more than 9% of the sample.

This clone was seen a few times. Its antigen specificity is not known. Base qualities are missing; no much larger clone stands one base away. Sample: PBMCs. The clonotype originates from a man under 40 in good health and CMV-seropositive. The V and J segments used are TRBV7-9 and TRBJ2-5; no D segment can be confidently identified. At the DNA level, the sequence is TGTGCCAGCAGCTCCAGCCTGCGGGAGACCCAGTACTTC. The translation is CASSSSLRETQYF.